This T cell receptor (beta chain) was sequenced in a study of early T cells in non-severe SARS-CoV-2 infection. Turning to the study itself: Sequencing targeted bulk RNA from unsorted whole blood, leaving chains unpaired.

V lost 0 bases, J lost 5 bases, and 7 bases stayed unmatched. The CDR3 is made up of 14 amino acids. Germline CDR1 DFQATT, CDR2 SNEGSKA (reference sequence). Findings and caveats of the study: VDJdb-based matching was biased toward anti-spike CD8 responses and missed private and CD4 specificities.

TCRdb re-called the 5' RACE reads through MiXCR, storing one row per CDR3 protein. The sample has approximately 57,000 distinct CDR3 sequences, approximately 12% seen once. In its sample, this clonotype was seen many times. Its antigen remains unknown. This clonotype was obtained from an adult who was a healthcare worker with PCR-confirmed SARS-CoV-2 infection or an uninfected control (not recorded which). This chain connects TRBV20-1 to TRBJ2-7; TRBD2 agrees at 7 bases. The sample comprised whole blood. CDR3 coding DNA: TGCAGTGCTAGAGAGGGGGGGGAAGCGGACGAGCAGTACTTC. Translation: CSAREGGEADEQYF.